This T cell receptor beta chain was identified during a study of cytomegalovirus exposure and HLA in healthy donors. Researchers ran the PCR with 60 Vbeta and 13 Jbeta primers. Using immunoSEQ multiplex PCR, the repertoire was profiled, and TCRdb retains in-frame clones only, with some absent. The sample carries around 150,000 clones, about 80% recorded once. CDR1 and CDR2 (germline): SEHNR, FQNEAQ (reference sequence). J lost 4 bases, V lost 5 bases, and 2 bases had no gene match. The CDR3 sequence is 14 residues long. Whole-study results and caveats: According to an earlier analysis, most TCR beta V segments yielded productive rearrangements about 87% or about 30% of the time. In a later analysis, at a false discovery rate of 0.05, under 20,000 TCR beta sequences were associated with HLA alleles. The study designated roughly 160 TCR beta chains cytomegalovirus-associated.

Notes on this clone: Its antigen is currently unknown.

The V and J genes are TRBV7-9 and TRBJ1-4, with 9 bases aligning to TRBD1. The specimen was PBMCs. The receptor was derived from a man younger than 35 in good health and CMV-seropositive. This CDR3 reads CASSPTGGNEKLFF. Written as DNA, the CDR3 is TGTGCCAGCAGCCCGACAGGGGGTAATGAAAAACTGTTTTTT.